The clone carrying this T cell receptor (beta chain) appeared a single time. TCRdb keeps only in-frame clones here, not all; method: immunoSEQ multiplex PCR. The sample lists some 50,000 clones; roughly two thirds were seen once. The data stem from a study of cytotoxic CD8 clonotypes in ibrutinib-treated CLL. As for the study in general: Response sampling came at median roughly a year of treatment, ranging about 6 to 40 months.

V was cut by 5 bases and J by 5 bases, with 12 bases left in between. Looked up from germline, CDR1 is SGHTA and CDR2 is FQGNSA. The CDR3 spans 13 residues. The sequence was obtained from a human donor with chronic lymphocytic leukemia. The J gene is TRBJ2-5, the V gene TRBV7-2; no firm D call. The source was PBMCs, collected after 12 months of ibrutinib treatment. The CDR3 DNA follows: TGTGCCAGCAGCCGACTGTCACGGGAGACCCAGTACTTC. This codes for CASSRLSRETQYF.